These 25 T cell receptor beta chains were sequenced from one sample in a study of blood T cell repertoires in COVID-19. Here immunoSEQ multiplex PCR was the method, and the copy in TCRdb shows in-frame clones only, minus some. The table has approximately 250,000 clones, around 88% seen once. The sequenced sample consisted of peripheral blood. These receptors originate from a woman aged 70-85 years with COVID-19, enrolled during active disease.

This rearrangement joins TRBV24-1 to TRBJ2-5, with 10 bases fitting TRBD2. The CDR3 totals 14 residues. The ends lost 3 bases at V and 5 bases at J; junction bases unmatched: 2. CDR1 is KGHDR, CDR2 SFDVKD, per germline. Here the CDR3 reads CATSDLAGDETQYF. The CDR3 DNA sequence: TGTGCCACCAGTGATCTAGCGGGGGACGAGACCCAGTACTTC.

This chain joins TRBV25-1 and TRBJ2-7; no reliable D call. The CDR3 totals 16 residues. The V end was cut by 1 base, the J end by 3 bases, with 16 bases between. The germline V gene has CDR1 MGHDK and CDR2 SYGVNS. Written as DNA, the CDR3 is TGTGCCAGCAGTGAATCCGAGTTTGTAGTGGTCTACGAGCAGTACTTC. It encodes CASSESEFVVVYEQYF.

The V gene is TRBV9, the J gene TRBJ2-3; 7 positions match TRBD2. The trim removed 4 bases at V and 3 bases at J, leaving 5 bases unmatched. This CDR3 region has 14 residues. The germline V gene has CDR1 SGDLS and CDR2 YYNGEE. Written as DNA, the CDR3 is TGTGCCAGCAGCTCCGAGGGAGGGACAGATACGCAGTATTTT. Its protein product is CASSSEGGTDTQYF. Full variable domain (remainder filled in from reference TRBV9 and TRBJ2-3): DSGVTQTPKHLITATGQRVTLRCSPRSGDLSVYWYQQSLDQGLQFLIQYYNGEERAKGNILERFSAQQFPDLHSELNLSSLELGDSALYFCASSSEGGTDTQYFGPGTRLTVL.

The chain links TRBV6-1 to TRBJ1-6; 7 nucleotides match TRBD1. There are 17 residues in the CDR3. V gave up 2 bases and J gave up 1 base; unmatched junction bases: 5. The germline gives CDR1 MNHNS, CDR2 SASEGT. The CDR3 DNA sequence: TGTGCCAGCAGTGAATTACAGGGGTCGTCCTATAATTCACCCCTCCACTTT. Protein: CASSELQGSSYNSPLHF.

The chain's CDR3 is CASSQETVINYGYTF. Written as DNA, the CDR3 is TGCGCCAGCAGCCAAGAAACAGTGATTAACTATGGCTACACCTTC. The gene calls are TRBV4-3 and TRBJ1-2; D ambiguous. V was shortened by 0 bases and J by 1 base, with 9 bases between the two germline ends. This CDR3 is 15 amino acids long. The germline V gene has CDR1 LGHNA and CDR2 YSLEER.

V usage is TRBV24-1 and J usage is TRBJ2-1, with a weak D call TRBD2 (6 bases). In germline, CDR1 is KGHDR, CDR2 SFDVKD. Trimming shortened V by 4 bases and J by 5 bases, and 14 bases separated the two germline ends. The CDR3 is 15 residues long. As DNA, the CDR3 is TGTGCCACCAGTGACCCTGGGGGGAGCAACAATGAGCAGTTCTTC. Encoded protein: CATSDPGGSNNEQFF.

The chain has TRBV2 and TRBJ1-2; TRBD1 matches at 8 bases. The germline V gene encodes CDR1 SNHLY and CDR2 FYNNEI. There are 13 residues in the CDR3. V was pared by 8 bases and J by 2 bases, with 4 bases of the junction left unmatched. The DNA for the CDR3 is TGTGCCAGCGGAGGGACAGGAAACTATGGCTACACCTTC. Its protein is CASGGTGNYGYTF.

The chain employs TRBV1 and TRBJ1-1; TRBD1 is taken as the D call from the table, unchecked against the DNA. TRBV1 is a pseudogene locus. The CDR3 has 16 amino acids. CDR3 residues: CTDCFRGRTEYTEAFF. The CDR3 region has the DNA TGCACCGATTGTTTCAGGGGGCGCACAGAGTACACTGAAGCTTTCTTT.

The chain uses TRBV25-1 and TRBJ2-2; TRBD1 agrees at 11 bases. Germline assignment: CDR1 MGHDK and CDR2 SYGVNS. The CDR3 loop spans 16 amino acids. V lost 3 bases to trimming and J lost 3 bases; unmatched junction nucleotides: 3. CDR3 nucleotides: TGTGCCAGCAGTGACCCGGGACAGGGGGACACCGGGGAGCTGTTTTTT. The encoded protein is CASSDPGQGDTGELFF.

The chain links TRBV6-1 to TRBJ1-5, with D possibly matching TRBD1 (6 bases). V was shortened by 1 base and J by 8 bases, with 12 bases between the two germline ends. The germline V gene has CDR1 MNHNS and CDR2 SASEGT. CDR3 length: 14 residues. CDR3: CASSEGAGGEPQHF. CDR3 in DNA: TGTGCCAGCAGTGAAGGGGCGGGGGGCGAGCCCCAGCATTTT.

V gene TRBV24-1 combines with J gene TRBJ2-5; D remains ambiguous. The length of the CDR3 is 13 residues. V was shortened by 9 bases and J by 5 bases, with 15 bases between the two germline ends. Germline V gene sequence: CDR1 KGHDR, CDR2 SFDVKD. This chain's CDR3 is CATSEVSPETQYF. CDR3 in DNA: TGTGCCACCTCCGAGGTTTCCCCCGAGACCCAGTACTTC.

This rearrangement joins TRBV24-1 to TRBJ2-5; tentatively, D is TRBD1 (6 bases). The CDR3 loop spans 17 amino acids. The V end lost 2 bases, the J end lost 9 bases, and 24 bases lay between the germline ends. Germline CDR1 and CDR2: KGHDR and SFDVKD. CDR3 loop: CATSDSAPTGPPGAQYF. The CDR3, as DNA: TGTGCCACCAGTGATTCGGCACCTACAGGGCCCCCCGGGGCCCAGTACTTC.

This clone has just one count. This sequence joins TRBV7-2 and TRBJ2-5, with 10 bases identical to TRBD2. J gave up 5 bases and V 4 bases, and 7 bases lay outside the gene matches. The CDR3 length is 15 residues. CDR1 and CDR2 from the germline V gene are SGHTA and FQGNSA. The CDR3 region is CASSYAGSGGETQYF. The CDR3 DNA reads TGTGCCAGCAGCTATGCCGGTAGCGGGGGGGAGACCCAGTACTTC. The variable domain in full, with the rest retrieved from reference TRBV7-2 and TRBJ2-5, is GAGVSQSPSNKVTEKGKDVELRCDPISGHTALYWYRQSLGQGLEFLIYFQGNSAPDKSGLPSDRFSAERTGGSVSTLTIQRTQQEDSAVYLCASSYAGSGGETQYFGPGTRLLVL.

The V and J genes are TRBV5-1 and TRBJ1-1; TRBD1 agrees at 7 bases. V shed 1 base, J shed 1 base, and the junction held 1 base outside the gene matches. Germline-derived CDR1 and CDR2 are SGHRS and YFSETQ. This CDR3 comprises 14 residues. Written as DNA, the CDR3 is TGCGCCAGCAGCTTGTGGGACAGGAACACTGAAGCTTTCTTT. It encodes CASSLWDRNTEAFF.

In its sample, this clone was seen once. The DNA of the CDR3 is TGTGCCAGCAGCCCCCCCCTTCTGACTGAAGCTTTCTTT. Encoded protein: CASSPPLLTEAFF. The chain joins TRBV3-1 (or the pseudogene TRBV3-2) to TRBJ1-1; D is undetermined. CDR1 LGHDT and CDR2 YNNKEL come from the germline V gene (reference sequence). This CDR3 has 13 amino acids. The V and J ends lost 4 bases and 5 bases respectively, with 11 bases between them.

This clone appeared a single time. V and J are TRBV6-1 and TRBJ2-3; TRBD1 aligns across 7 bases. CDR3 length equals 15 residues. CDR1 MNHNS and CDR2 SASEGT come from the germline V gene. V gave up 2 bases and J gave up 2 bases; unmatched junction bases: 4. The CDR3, as DNA: TGTGCCAGCAGTGAACTAGGGGGCATCACAGATACGCAGTATTTT. Amino acids: CASSELGGITDTQYF.

V is TRBV29-1 and J is TRBJ1-2, with a tentative D call TRBD1 (6 bases). Germline CDR1 SQVTM, CDR2 ANQGSEA. The V end lost 0 bases, the J end lost 6 bases, and 14 bases lay between the germline ends. CDR3 length equals 14 residues. The CDR3 DNA sequence: TGCAGCGTTGAAGATTGGGGGGGCGATCATGGCTACACCTTC. It yields the protein CSVEDWGGDHGYTF. The full variable domain, with the rest looked up from reference TRBV29-1 and TRBJ1-2, is SAVISQKPSRDICQRGTSLTIQCQVDSQVTMMFWYRQQPGQSLTLIATANQGSEATYESGFVIDKFPISRPNLTFSTLTVSNMSPEDSSIYLCSVEDWGGDHGYTFGSGTRLTVV.

CDR3 sequence reads: CSVIGQLNTEAFF. CDR3 coding DNA: TGCAGCGTTATCGGACAGCTGAACACTGAAGCTTTCTTT. The V and J genes are TRBV29-1 and TRBJ1-1; weak D call: TRBD1 (6 bases). CDR1 is SQVTM and CDR2 is ANQGSEA in the germline V gene. V was shortened by 5 bases and J by 0 bases, with 10 bases between the two germline ends. This CDR3 region has 13 residues.

CDR3 amino acids: CASSLGQVANYGYTF. DNA of the CDR3: TGTGCCAGCAGCTTGGGGCAGGTAGCTAACTATGGCTACACCTTC. This chain links TRBV5-8 with TRBJ1-2; D is unclear. The CDR3 has 15 amino acids. CDR1 and CDR2 (germline): SGHTS, YDEGEE. Trimming took 0 bases from V and 0 from J, leaving 9 bases between them.

The V and J genes are TRBV5-3 and TRBJ2-3; 7 positions match TRBD1. TRBV5-3 is marked as an open reading frame, function uncertain. J was trimmed by 2 bases and V by 0 bases; bases with no gene match: 3. The CDR3 is 15 amino acids. CDR3 sequence reads: CARSLGQGVTDTQYF. The CDR3 DNA sequence: TGTGCCAGAAGCTTGGGACAGGGCGTCACAGATACGCAGTATTTT.

The chain joins TRBV5-1 to TRBJ1-2; D gene uncertain. Germline V CDR1 and CDR2: SGHRS, YFSETQ. The CDR3 totals 15 residues. Trimming cost V 2 bases and J 4 bases, with 15 bases left between them. The CDR3 bases are TGCGCCAGCAGCTTTTTCCCGACGACTTCCTATGGCTACACCTTC. Protein product: CASSFFPTTSYGYTF.

This clone was recorded once. CDR3 in amino acids: CASSGDGGSLGTQYF. The CDR3, as DNA: TGTGCCAGTAGTGGGGACGGGGGGTCATTAGGTACGCAGTATTTT. The chain combines TRBV19 with TRBJ2-3, with TRBD2 matching over 7 bases. From germline, CDR1 is LNHDA and CDR2 SQIVND (reference sequence). The V gene end was trimmed by 5 bases and the J gene end by 8 bases; junction bases not matched to a gene: 13. The CDR3 runs 15 residues. The complete variable domain, with remaining parts taken from reference TRBV19 and TRBJ2-3, reads DGGITQSPKYLFRKEGQNVTLSCEQNLNHDAMYWYRQDPGQGLRLIYYSQIVNDFQKGDIAEGYSVSREKKESFPLTVTSAQKNPTAFYLCASSGDGGSLGTQYFGPGTRLTVL.

The V call is TRBV6-5, the J call TRBJ1-4; a possible D gene is TRBD1 (5 bases). The CDR3 has 14 residues. Looked up from germline, CDR1 is MNHEY and CDR2 is SVGAGI. V was trimmed by 4 bases and J by 8 bases, leaving 14 bases between them. This chain's CDR3 is CASSLGRDDEKLFF. The CDR3 DNA is TGTGCCAGCAGTTTGGGCAGGGATGACGAAAAACTGTTTTTT.

This clone was counted between two and nine times. The chain recombines TRBV7-8 with TRBJ1-6; 7 bases map to TRBD1. The CDR3 is made up of 14 amino acids. CDR1 and CDR2 from the germline V gene are SGHVS and FQNEAQ. V lost 4 bases, J lost 10 bases, and 7 bases stayed unmatched. CDR3 sequence reads: CASSYGQEGSPLHF. In nucleotides, the CDR3 is TGTGCCAGCAGCTATGGACAGGAGGGCTCACCCCTCCACTTT.

The chain recombines TRBV7-2 with TRBJ2-3; 7 nucleotides align to TRBD2. The CDR3 runs 17 residues. Looked up from germline, CDR1 is SGHTA and CDR2 is FQGNSA. The trim removed 2 bases at V and 0 bases at J, leaving 8 bases unmatched. CDR3 in amino acids: CASSLRSGEPSTDTQYF. Written as DNA, the CDR3 is TGTGCCAGCAGCTTAAGAAGCGGGGAGCCTAGCACAGATACGCAGTATTTT.